This passage covers 29 T cell receptor beta chains from one sample sequenced in a study of cytomegalovirus exposure and HLA in healthy donors. PCR involved 60 Vbeta and 13 Jbeta primers. Libraries were prepared by immunoSEQ multiplex PCR; TCRdb keeps only in-frame clonotypes and omits some of them. The sample yields more than 150,000 clones, approximately 84% seen once. Source material: PBMCs. All receptors derive from a girl aged 5 to 17 in good health and CMV-seropositive.

This clone was recorded only once. A junction boundary mismatches the germline segment, possibly from a read error. The chain couples TRBV7-7 to TRBJ2-1; the match to TRBD2 covers 11 bases. The CDR3 runs 15 residues. Germline CDR1 is SSHAT and CDR2 is FNYEAQ (reference sequence). The CDR3 nucleotides are TGTGCTAGCAGTCCGGGGACTAGCGGCACAAGTGAGCAGTTCTTC. This gives the protein CASSPGTSGTSEQFF.

In the case of this clone: A read error may account for a junction end that differs from germline. The V and J genes are TRBV19 and TRBJ1-2; TRBD1 aligns across 11 bases. The CDR3 has 13 amino acids. Germline assignment: CDR1 LNHDA and CDR2 SQIVND (reference sequence). The DNA of the CDR3 is TGTGCCAGTAGTACAACCGGGACAGGGGGAGTGAGGTTC. Protein sequence: CASSTTGTGGVRF.

The CDR3 protein is CASSQELGRGDEQYF. Here the CDR3 DNA reads TGTGCCAGCAGCCAAGAATTGGGTCGGGGGGACGAGCAGTACTTC. V usage is TRBV4-2 and J usage is TRBJ2-7; the match to TRBD2 covers 7 bases. With V trimmed by 0 bases and J by 5 bases, 7 bases remained unmatched. Germline CDR1 LGHNA, CDR2 YNFKEQ. CDR3 length: 15 residues.

The gene calls are TRBV7-7 and TRBJ2-1; TRBD2 is a possible D gene (5 bases). V was pared by 0 bases and J by 8 bases, with 14 bases between. Germline assignment: CDR1 SSHAT and CDR2 FNYEAQ (reference sequence). This CDR3 is built from 15 residues. The CDR3 loop is CASSLATSSLDEQFF. For the CDR3, the DNA is TGTGCCAGCAGCTTAGCGACTTCTAGCTTGGATGAGCAGTTCTTC.

This chain links TRBV6-5 with TRBJ1-5, with D perhaps TRBD1 (6 bases). The V and J ends lost 2 bases and 1 base respectively, with 9 bases between them. The CDR3 is 15 residues long. Germline CDR1 is MNHEY and CDR2 is SVGAGI. The CDR3: CASSYGRGSNQPQHF. CDR3 coding DNA: TGTGCCAGCAGTTACGGGAGGGGGAGCAATCAGCCCCAGCATTTT.

V gene TRBV7-9 combines with J gene TRBJ2-2; 8 positions match TRBD2. The CDR3 loop spans 17 amino acids. V was clipped by 3 bases and J by 5 bases; unmatched bases: 11. Germline V gene data show CDR1 as SEHNR and CDR2 as FQNEAQ (reference sequence). The CDR3 sequence: CASSFGMSGRGTGELFF. As DNA, the CDR3 is TGTGCCAGCAGCTTCGGGATGAGCGGGAGAGGGACCGGGGAGCTGTTTTTT. Using reference TRBV7-9 and TRBJ2-2 for the parts outside the CDR3, the full variable domain is DTGVSQNPRHKITKRGQNVTFRCDPISEHNRLYWYRQTLGQGPEFLTYFQNEAQLEKSRLLSDRFSAERPKGSFSTLEIQRTEQGDSAMYLCASSFGMSGRGTGELFFGEGSRLTVL.

The chain is built from TRBV7-2 and TRBJ2-3, with D possibly being TRBD2 (6 bases). Trimming took off 5 bases at V and 3 bases at J, with 12 bases between the two ends. The CDR3 is 14 residues long. From germline, CDR1 is SGHTA and CDR2 FQGNSA. The CDR3 DNA is TGTGCCAGCAGCCCAACTAGCTATACAGATACGCAGTATTTT. It yields the protein CASSPTSYTDTQYF.

This chain links TRBV30 with TRBJ1-2, with D hard to call. The CDR3 is made up of 13 amino acids. Per the germline V gene, CDR1 is GTSNPN and CDR2 is SVGIG (reference sequence). V lost 2 bases, J lost 4 bases, and 11 bases lay in between. CDR3: CAWSYAVPYGYTF. CDR3 sequence (DNA): TGTGCCTGGAGTTATGCGGTCCCCTATGGCTACACCTTC.

The rearrangement uses TRBV15 and TRBJ1-2; 9 positions match TRBD1. Germline CDR1 is LNHNV and CDR2 is YYDKDF (reference sequence). The CDR3 runs 15 residues. Germline trimming cut 0 bases from V and 8 bases from J; bases unmatched to any gene: 7. The CDR3 sequence: CATSRDPGTGLGYTF. The DNA of the CDR3 is TGTGCCACCAGCAGAGATCCCGGGACAGGGCTAGGCTACACCTTC. Full variable domain (outside the CDR3, taken from reference TRBV15 and TRBJ1-2): DAMVIQNPRYQVTQFGKPVTLSCSQTLNHNVMYWYQQKSSQAPKLLFHYYDKDFNNEADTPDNFQSRRPNTSFCFLDIRSPGLGDTAMYLCATSRDPGTGLGYTFGSGTRLTVV.

This chain joins TRBV7-2 and TRBJ2-7, with D possibly TRBD1 on 6 matching bases. This CDR3 has 15 residues. Per germline, CDR1 SGHTA and CDR2 FQGNSA. Trimming left V 1 base short and J 5 bases short, with 15 bases between. In nucleotides, the CDR3 is TGTGCCAGCAGCTTAGGGCAGGGGTTAGGCCACGAGCAGTACTTC. Protein: CASSLGQGLGHEQYF.

This chain connects TRBV5-5 to TRBJ2-7, with D unresolved. Germline lookup yields CDR1 SGHKS and CDR2 YYEKEE (reference sequence). The V end was cut by 0 bases, the J end by 2 bases, with 6 bases between. The length of the CDR3 is 13 residues. The CDR3 sequence is CASSLAPPYEQYF. The CDR3 coding sequence is TGTGCCAGCAGCTTGGCCCCTCCCTACGAGCAGTACTTC.

This rearrangement joins TRBV7-9 to TRBJ2-5; 10 nucleotides agree with TRBD2. The CDR3 extends over 15 amino acids. V shed 4 bases, J shed 3 bases, and the junction held 5 bases outside the gene matches. The germline V gene encodes CDR1 SEHNR and CDR2 FQNEAQ (reference sequence). The CDR3 sequence is CASSSSSGRKETQYF. The CDR3 bases are TGTGCCAGCAGCTCCTCTAGCGGGAGAAAAGAGACCCAGTACTTC.

This clone has just a few counts. The chain couples TRBV2 to TRBJ1-3, with TRBD1 identical over 9 bases. Losses at the gene ends were 4 bases for V and 2 bases for J; bases not matched to a gene: 0. This CDR3 spans 14 amino acids. CDR1 SNHLY and CDR2 FYNNEI come from the germline V gene. The CDR3 bases are TGTGCCAGCAGTGGACAGGGGGCTGGAAACACCATATATTTT. Protein sequence: CASSGQGAGNTIYF.

This chain joins TRBV27 and TRBJ2-1; possible D gene TRBD2, 5 bases. The CDR3 runs 17 residues. Trimming took off 2 bases at V and 7 bases at J, with 21 bases between the two ends. Germline V gene data show CDR1 as MNHEY and CDR2 as SMNVEV (reference sequence). The CDR3 sequence: CASSLTAGVPRRNEQFF. The CDR3 DNA reads as TGTGCCAGCAGTTTAACGGCCGGGGTCCCTCGTCGAAATGAGCAGTTCTTC.

The CDR3 here is CASSPASNYGYTF. The CDR3 nucleotides read TGTGCCAGCAGCCCCGCGTCTAACTATGGCTACACCTTC. The chain employs TRBV27 and TRBJ1-2; D is unresolved. The V gene's germline CDR1 is MNHEY and CDR2 SMNVEV (reference sequence). V was cut by 6 bases and J by 0 bases, with 8 bases left in between. CDR3 size: 13 residues.

This chain connects TRBV5-6 to TRBJ2-5, with TRBD2 matching 7 bases. Germline V gene lookup returns CDR1 SGHDT and CDR2 YYEEEE. After removal of 4 bases from V and 5 bases from J, the junction contained 8 bases not matched to a gene. CDR3 length: 14 residues. The CDR3 DNA is TGTGCCAGCAGCATCTGGACTAGGAGGGAGACCCAGTACTTC. This translates into CASSIWTRRETQYF.

The rearrangement joins TRBV7-8 to TRBJ2-7; 9 positions agree with TRBD2. The length of the CDR3 is 17 residues. Germline V lookup: CDR1 SGHVS, CDR2 FQNEAQ. J gave up 2 bases and V 6 bases, and 14 bases lay outside the gene matches. The CDR3 DNA follows: TGTGCCAGCAGTGGGGGCCGGGGCGGGAGGGCACCCTACGAGCAGTACTTC. Its translation: CASSGGRGGRAPYEQYF.

The chain combines TRBV7-9 with TRBJ1-1, with unresolved D. The CDR3 runs to 13 residues. The germline gives CDR1 SEHNR, CDR2 FQNEAQ (reference sequence). V lost 3 bases and J 3 bases, leaving 8 bases between the germline ends. Here the CDR3 reads CASSFRGYTEAFF. The CDR3 DNA reads TGTGCCAGCAGCTTCCGCGGTTACACTGAAGCTTTCTTT.

This clone was found once. The CDR3, as DNA: TGCGCCAGCAGCCCAAGCGGGAGCGAGGGGACCCAGTACTTC. This translates into CASSPSGSEGTQYF. The chain recombines TRBV5-1 with TRBJ2-5; 8 bases fit TRBD2. CDR3 length: 14 residues. V gave up 4 bases and J gave up 7 bases; unmatched junction bases: 9. Germline values: CDR1 SGHRS, CDR2 YFSETQ.

This chain links TRBV9 with TRBJ2-7; 10 bases line up with TRBD1. Germline lookup yields CDR1 SGDLS and CDR2 YYNGEE. The CDR3 consists of 14 residues. The V and J ends lost 3 bases and 2 bases, in that order; junction bases with no gene match: 2. DNA for the CDR3: TGTGCCAGCAGCGAGGGGACAGGGGCCTACGAGCAGTACTTC. This sequence encodes CASSEGTGAYEQYF.

This chain connects TRBV5-1 to TRBJ1-2, with D possibly being TRBD1 (6 bases). Trimming left V 2 bases short and J 2 bases short, with 10 bases between. The CDR3 extends over 14 amino acids. CDR1 is SGHRS, CDR2 YFSETQ, per germline. CDR3 sequence: CASSFSRGNYGYTF. In DNA form, the CDR3 reads TGCGCCAGCAGCTTTAGTAGGGGGAACTATGGCTACACCTTC.

This clone was observed a handful of times. The chain uses TRBV2 and TRBJ1-1; no firm D call. With 2 bases removed from V and 10 bases from J, the gap between germline ends came to 11 bases. This CDR3 spans 12 amino acids. The germline V gene encodes CDR1 SNHLY and CDR2 FYNNEI. The DNA for the CDR3 is TGTGCCAGCAGTGAAAGCCCACTAGTAGCTTTCTTT. It translates to CASSESPLVAFF.

The chain joins TRBV2 to TRBJ1-2; D is unclear. The CDR3 is made up of 15 amino acids. The V gene lost 0 bases and the J gene lost 8 bases, with 16 bases spanning the gap. CDR1 SNHLY and CDR2 FYNNEI come from the germline V gene. The CDR3 region is CASSEATTWSQGYTF. The CDR3 nucleotides read TGTGCCAGCAGTGAAGCGACAACCTGGTCGCAGGGCTACACCTTC.

This clone has just a few counts. This rearrangement joins TRBV30 to TRBJ2-5, with 10 bases aligning to TRBD2. The germline V gene encodes CDR1 GTSNPN and CDR2 SVGIG (reference sequence). V dropped 5 bases and J dropped 4; count of bases not matched to a gene: 4. CDR3 length: 13 amino acids. Written as DNA, the CDR3 is TGTGCCTGGGAGATAGCGGGAGGAGAGACCCAGTACTTC. Translated: CAWEIAGGETQYF.

This clone was seen a single time. The rearrangement uses TRBV5-1 and TRBJ2-7; a weak D match, TRBD1 (6 bases). Trimming left V 4 bases short and J 2 bases short, with 10 bases between. CDR3 length equals 13 residues. Looked up from germline, CDR1 is SGHRS and CDR2 is YFSETQ. Written as DNA, the CDR3 is TGCGCCAGCAGCCCCTGGACAGCCTACGAGCAGTACTTC. It yields the protein CASSPWTAYEQYF.

The sample holds one count of this clone. The chain combines TRBV5-1 with TRBJ1-1; D is ambiguous. Germline V gene sequence: CDR1 SGHRS, CDR2 YFSETQ. The CDR3 runs to 16 residues. The germline V and J ends were trimmed by 1 base and 3 bases, with 16 bases remaining between them. Written as DNA, the CDR3 is TGCGCCAGCAGCTTGTCCCCCGGAGGTTTGGACACTGAAGCTTTCTTT. This translates into CASSLSPGGLDTEAFF.

The chain carries TRBV7-9 and TRBJ1-2; 8 nucleotides agree with TRBD1. The germline CDR1 and CDR2 sequences are SEHNR and FQNEAQ (reference sequence). V was pared by 5 bases and J by 2 bases, with 4 bases of the junction left unmatched. The CDR3 has 14 residues. The CDR3: CASSLRQGNYGYTF. Here the CDR3 DNA reads TGTGCCAGCAGCCTGAGACAGGGGAACTATGGCTACACCTTC.

The chain carries TRBV5-6 and TRBJ2-1; D is perhaps TRBD1 (6 bases). This CDR3 comprises 16 residues. V was trimmed by 4 bases and J by 0 bases, leaving 14 bases between them. In germline, CDR1 is SGHDT, CDR2 YYEEEE. CDR3 in amino acids: CASSGTGYRSYNEQFF. CDR3 nucleotides: TGTGCCAGCAGCGGAACAGGGTATCGCTCCTACAATGAGCAGTTCTTC.

This CDR3 is CASSLGESGPSTEAFF. The CDR3 DNA is TGCGCCAGCAGCTTGGGAGAGTCAGGGCCGTCCACTGAAGCTTTCTTT. The chain uses TRBV5-1 and TRBJ1-1; possibly TRBD1 for D (5 bases). Trimming took off 0 bases at V and 4 bases at J, with 16 bases between the two ends. CDR1 is SGHRS and CDR2 is YFSETQ in the germline V gene. This CDR3 is built from 16 residues.